This T cell receptor beta chain emerged from a study of PD-L1 blockade in urothelial cancer. About the research overall: At 3 weeks after treatment start (second dose) and again at 6 weeks, blood was analyzed. Peripheral blood specimens exhibited a median yield of roughly 140,000 T cells.

TCRdb keeps only in-frame clones here, not all; method: immunoSEQ multiplex PCR. The data show roughly 43,000 clones, with approximately 77% seen just once and approximately 2.7% held by the top ten. Findings of the study overall: Better survival was predicted by below-median pretreatment blood TCR clonality.

Patients had locally advanced or metastatic urothelial carcinoma. Regarding this clone: Its antigen is not identified.

The CDR3 runs to 18 residues. CDR1 and CDR2 from the germline V gene are LNHDA and SQIVND (reference sequence). The V and J ends lost 5 bases and 1 base, in that order; junction bases with no gene match: 7. The sequencing used PBMCs, collected around atezolizumab (anti-PD-L1) treatment. This sequence originates from a man aged 65 to 79 with urothelial cancer. The J gene is TRBJ2-1, the V gene TRBV19; 14 bases map to TRBD2. The DNA of the CDR3 is TGTGCCAGTAGTTCCAGACTAGCGGGAGGGTCATCCTACAATGAGCAGTTCTTC. Amino acids: CASSSRLAGGSSYNEQFF.